This TCR beta chain derives from a study of blood T cell repertoires in COVID-19. Turning to the study itself: Samples of COVID-19 (acute and convalescent) were obtained from the United States, Italy and Spain.

Original processing methods: Cell counts per sample came from amplifying reference gene primers. Sequenced by immunoSEQ multiplex PCR; TCRdb stores in-frame clones only, minus some. The DNA gave D and trimming, while V, J and clone size come from that table. Among approximately 270,000 clones, around 88% were seen once, and the ten largest hold about 5.9%. The V gene end was trimmed by 7 bases and the J gene end by 4 bases; junction bases not matched to a gene: 7. The CDR3 sequence is 14 residues long. Germline lookup yields CDR1 MNHEY and CDR2 SMNVEV (reference sequence). The rearrangement joins TRBV27 to TRBJ1-5; TRBD1 agrees at 7 bases. This TCR was sampled from a woman in her thirties with COVID-19, enrolled during active disease. Sequences were obtained from peripheral blood. As DNA, the CDR3 is TGTGCCAGCAAATCCGGGACAGCTAATCAGCCCCAGCATTTT. Protein sequence: CASKSGTANQPQHF.